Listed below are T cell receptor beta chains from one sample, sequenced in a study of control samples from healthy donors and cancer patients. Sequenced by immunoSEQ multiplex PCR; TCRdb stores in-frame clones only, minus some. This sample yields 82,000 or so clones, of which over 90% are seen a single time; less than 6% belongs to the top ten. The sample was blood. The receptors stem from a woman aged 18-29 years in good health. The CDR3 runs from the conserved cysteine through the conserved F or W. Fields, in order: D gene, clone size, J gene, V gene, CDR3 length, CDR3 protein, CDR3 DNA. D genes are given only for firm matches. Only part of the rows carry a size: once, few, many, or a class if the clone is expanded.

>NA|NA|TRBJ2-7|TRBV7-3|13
CASSFGQVDEQYF
TGTGCCAGCAGCTTTGGCCAGGTGGACGAGCAGTACTTC
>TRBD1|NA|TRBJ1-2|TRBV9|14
CASSDRMTNYGYTF
TGTGCCAGTTCGGACAGGATGACTAACTATGGCTACACCTTC
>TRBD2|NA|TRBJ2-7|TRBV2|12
CASKGLVYEQYF
TGTGCCAGCAAAGGACTAGTGTACGAGCAGTACTTC
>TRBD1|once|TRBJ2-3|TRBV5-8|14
CASSPDRGTDTQYF
TGTGCCAGCAGCCCAGACAGGGGGACAGATACGCAGTATTTT
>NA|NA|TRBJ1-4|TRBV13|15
CASSFRDSTNEKLFF
TGTGCCAGCAGCTTCCGGGACTCCACTAATGAAAAACTGTTTTTT
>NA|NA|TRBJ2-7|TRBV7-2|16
CASSPPGVPGRQGQYF
TGTGCCAGCAGCCCGCCCGGGGTCCCCGGTCGCCAGGGGCAGTACTTC
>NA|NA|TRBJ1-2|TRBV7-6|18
CAAAHRGMGEGDPYGYTF
TGTGCCGCGGCCCACCGCGGGATGGGAGAGGGGGACCCCTATGGCTACACCTTC
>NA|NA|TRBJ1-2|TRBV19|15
CASSIGATANYGYTF
TGTGCCAGTAGTATAGGGGCCACCGCTAACTATGGCTACACCTTC
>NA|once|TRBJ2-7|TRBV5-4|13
CAGSPSLGDEQYF
TGTGCCGGCAGCCCCAGTCTTGGGGACGAGCAGTACTTC
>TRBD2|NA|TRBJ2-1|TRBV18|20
CASSLTGTSGGALAYNEQFF
TGTGCCAGCTCACTAACGGGGACTAGCGGGGGGGCCTTGGCCTACAATGAGCAGTTCTTC
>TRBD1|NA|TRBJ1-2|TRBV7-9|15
CASSLEGRGPSGYTF
TGTGCCAGCAGCTTAGAGGGGAGGGGGCCAAGTGGCTACACCTTC
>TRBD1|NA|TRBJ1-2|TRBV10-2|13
CASRDRGLYGYTF
TGCGCCAGCCGGGACAGGGGGCTTTATGGCTACACCTTC
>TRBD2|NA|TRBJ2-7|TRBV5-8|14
CASSTYSRREEQYF
TGTGCCAGCAGCACCTATTCCCGGCGGGAGGAGCAGTACTTC
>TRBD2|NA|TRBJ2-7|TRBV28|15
CASCGARTSSYEQYF
TGTGCCAGCTGCGGCGCAAGGACTAGCTCCTACGAGCAGTACTTC
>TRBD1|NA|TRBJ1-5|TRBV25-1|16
CASSGDREDSNQPQHF
TGTGCCAGCAGTGGGGACAGGGAAGATAGCAATCAGCCCCAGCATTTT
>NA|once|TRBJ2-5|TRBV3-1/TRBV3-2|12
CASSQLQETQYF
TGTGCCAGCAGCCAACTTCAAGAGACCCAGTACTTC
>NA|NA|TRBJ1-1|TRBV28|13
CASSNSKNTEAFF
TGTGCCAGCAGTAATTCGAAGAACACTGAAGCTTTCTTT
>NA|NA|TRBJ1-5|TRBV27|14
CASSPESFGQPQHF
TGTGCCAGCAGCCCGGAGTCGTTCGGGCAGCCCCAGCATTTT
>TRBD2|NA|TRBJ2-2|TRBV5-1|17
CASSGRGLAANTGELFF
TGCGCCAGCAGTGGAAGGGGACTAGCGGCGAACACCGGGGAGCTGTTTTTT
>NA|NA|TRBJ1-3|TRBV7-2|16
CASSLAVFPSGNTIYF
TGTGCCAGCAGCTTAGCGGTGTTTCCCTCTGGAAACACCATATATTTT
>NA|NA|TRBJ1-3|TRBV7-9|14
CASSLGRTGNTIYF
TGTGCCAGCAGCTTAGGCAGGACAGGAAACACCATATATTTT
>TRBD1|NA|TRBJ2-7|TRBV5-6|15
CASGSSGGYSYEQYF
TGTGCCAGCGGATCGTCAGGGGGATACTCCTACGAGCAGTACTTC
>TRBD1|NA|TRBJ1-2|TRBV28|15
CASTYPGTGNYGYTF
TGTGCCAGCACCTACCCTGGGACAGGGAACTATGGCTACACCTTC
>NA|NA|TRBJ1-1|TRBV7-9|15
CASSLGWGNNTEAFF
TGTGCCAGCAGCTTAGGATGGGGGAACAACACTGAAGCTTTCTTT
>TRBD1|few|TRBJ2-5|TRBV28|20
CASSLSPGTGGAIGQETQYF
TGTGCCAGCAGTTTATCTCCCGGGACAGGGGGCGCGATAGGGCAAGAGACCCAGTACTTC
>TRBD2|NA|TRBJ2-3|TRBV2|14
CASSGGLAAFAQYF
TGTGCCAGCAGTGGGGGACTAGCGGCGTTTGCGCAGTATTTT
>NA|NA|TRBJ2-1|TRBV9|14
CASSVRTFGNEQFF
TGTGCCAGCAGCGTTCGGACGTTCGGCAATGAGCAGTTCTTC
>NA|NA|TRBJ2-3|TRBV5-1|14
CASSLEWVTDTQYF
TGCGCCAGCAGCTTGGAATGGGTCACGGATACGCAGTATTTT
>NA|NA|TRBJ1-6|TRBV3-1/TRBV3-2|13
CASSQVPGRPFFF
TGTGCCAGCAGCCAAGTCCCAGGCAGGCCTTTTTTCTTT
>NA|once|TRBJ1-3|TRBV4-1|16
CASSQEGDPGGNTIYF
TGCGCCAGCAGCCAAGAAGGGGATCCGGGTGGAAACACCATATATTTT
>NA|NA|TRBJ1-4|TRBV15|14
CATRGHGTGEKLFF
TGTGCCACCCGGGGTCACGGCACCGGTGAAAAACTGTTTTTT
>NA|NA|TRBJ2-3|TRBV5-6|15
CASSLVGDSTDTQYF
TGTGCCAGCAGCTTGGTAGGGGATAGCACAGATACGCAGTATTTT
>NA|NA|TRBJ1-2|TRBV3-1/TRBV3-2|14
CASSQDGTIYGYTF
TGTGCCAGCAGCCAAGATGGGACAATCTATGGCTACACCTTC
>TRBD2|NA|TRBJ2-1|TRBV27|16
CASSFSGEPLYNEQFF
TGTGCCAGCAGTTTCAGCGGGGAACCCCTGTACAATGAGCAGTTCTTC
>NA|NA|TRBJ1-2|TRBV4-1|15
CASSQVRQANYGYTF
TGCGCCAGCAGCCAAGTGAGACAGGCGAACTATGGCTACACCTTC
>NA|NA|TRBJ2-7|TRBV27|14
CASSFSLPTGEQYF
TGTGCCAGCAGTTTCTCTCTCCCCACGGGAGAGCAGTACTTC
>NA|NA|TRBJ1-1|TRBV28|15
CASSLRGGGYTEAFF
TGTGCCAGCAGTTTAAGAGGTGGGGGATACACTGAAGCTTTCTTT
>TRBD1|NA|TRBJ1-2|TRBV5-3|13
CARSHGQGYGYTF
TGTGCCAGAAGCCACGGACAGGGATATGGCTACACCTTC
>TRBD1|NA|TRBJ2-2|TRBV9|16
CASSPYRDSATGELFF
TGTGCCAGCAGCCCCTACCGGGACAGCGCGACCGGGGAGCTGTTTTTT
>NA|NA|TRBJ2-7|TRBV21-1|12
CASPQGSYEQYF
TGTGCCAGCCCCCAGGGTTCCTACGAGCAGTACTTC
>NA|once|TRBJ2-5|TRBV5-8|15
CASSFWRQSQETQYF
TGTGCCAGCAGCTTTTGGAGACAATCACAAGAGACCCAGTACTTC
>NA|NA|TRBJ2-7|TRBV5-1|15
CASSSARPGSYEQYF
TGCGCCAGCAGCTCGGCGCGACCGGGATCCTACGAGCAGTACTTC
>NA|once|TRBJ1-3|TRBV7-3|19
CASSLRPLSGPNPGNTIYF
TGTGCCAGCAGCTTAAGGCCTCTGTCAGGACCCAACCCTGGAAACACCATATATTTT
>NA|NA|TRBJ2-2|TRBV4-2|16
CASSQDNTAGAGELFF
TGTGCCAGCAGCCAAGACAATACAGCCGGGGCCGGGGAGCTGTTTTTT
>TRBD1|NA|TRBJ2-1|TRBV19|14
CASSIADRGNEQFF
TGTGCCAGTAGTATCGCGGACAGGGGTAATGAGCAGTTCTTC
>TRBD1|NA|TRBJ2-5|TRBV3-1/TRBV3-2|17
CASSQDIGGQGLETQYF
TGTGCCAGCAGCCAAGATATAGGGGGACAGGGCCTAGAGACCCAGTACTTC
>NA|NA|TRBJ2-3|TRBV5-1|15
CASSFGGSGSDTQYF
TGCGCCAGCAGCTTTGGAGGGAGTGGATCAGATACGCAGTATTTT
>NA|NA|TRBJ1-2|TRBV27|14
CASSPRALALGYTF
TGTGCCAGCAGTCCCCGGGCCCTAGCCCTTGGCTACACCTTC
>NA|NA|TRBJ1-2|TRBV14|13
CASSQDQWQLYTF
TGTGCCAGCAGCCAAGATCAGTGGCAGCTCTACACCTTC
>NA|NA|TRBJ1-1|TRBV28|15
CASSSAKRMNTEAFF
TGTGCCAGCAGTTCTGCAAAACGCATGAACACTGAAGCTTTCTTT
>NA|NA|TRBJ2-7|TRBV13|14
CASSSTESSYEQYF
TGTGCCAGCAGCTCCACAGAGAGCTCCTACGAGCAGTACTTC
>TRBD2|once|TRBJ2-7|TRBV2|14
CASRASGYPYEQYF
TGTGCCAGCAGAGCTAGCGGTTACCCCTACGAGCAGTACTTC
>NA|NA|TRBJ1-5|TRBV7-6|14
CASSRGVTDQPQHF
TGTGCCAGCAGCCGCGGGGTAACCGATCAGCCCCAGCATTTT
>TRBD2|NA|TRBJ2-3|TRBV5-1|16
CASSLSTSGFTDTQYF
TGCGCCAGCAGCTTATCGACTAGCGGTTTCACAGATACGCAGTATTTT
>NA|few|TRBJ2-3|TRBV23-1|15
CASSQTGQSTDTQYF
TGCGCCAGCAGTCAAACGGGGCAAAGCACAGATACGCAGTATTTT